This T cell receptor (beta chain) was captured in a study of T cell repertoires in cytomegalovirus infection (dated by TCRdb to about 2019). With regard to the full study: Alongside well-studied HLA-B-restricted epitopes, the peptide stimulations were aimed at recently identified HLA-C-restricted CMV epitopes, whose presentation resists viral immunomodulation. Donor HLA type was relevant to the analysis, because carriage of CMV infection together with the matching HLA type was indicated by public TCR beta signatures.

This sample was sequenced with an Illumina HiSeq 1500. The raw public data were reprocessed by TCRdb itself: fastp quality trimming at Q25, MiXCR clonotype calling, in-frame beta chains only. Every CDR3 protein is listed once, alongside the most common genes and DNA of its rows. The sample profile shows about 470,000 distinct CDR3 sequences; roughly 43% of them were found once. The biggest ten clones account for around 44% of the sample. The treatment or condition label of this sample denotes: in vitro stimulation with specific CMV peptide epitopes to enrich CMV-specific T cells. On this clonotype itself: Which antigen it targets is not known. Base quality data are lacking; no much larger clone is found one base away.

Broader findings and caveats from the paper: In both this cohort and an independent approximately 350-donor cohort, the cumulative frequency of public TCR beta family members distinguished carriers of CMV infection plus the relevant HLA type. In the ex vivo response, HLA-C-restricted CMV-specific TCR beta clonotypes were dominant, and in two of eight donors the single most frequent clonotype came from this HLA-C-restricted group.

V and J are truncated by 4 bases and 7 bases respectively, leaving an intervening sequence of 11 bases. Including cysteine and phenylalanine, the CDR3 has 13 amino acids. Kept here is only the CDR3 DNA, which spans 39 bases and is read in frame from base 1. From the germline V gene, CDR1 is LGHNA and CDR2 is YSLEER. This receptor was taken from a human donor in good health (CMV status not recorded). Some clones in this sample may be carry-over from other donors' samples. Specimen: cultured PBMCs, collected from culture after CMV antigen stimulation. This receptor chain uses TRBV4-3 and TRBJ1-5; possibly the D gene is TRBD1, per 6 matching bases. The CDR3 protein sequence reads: CASSRGLGQPQHF. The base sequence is TGCGCCAGCAGCCGGGGGCTCGGGCAGCCCCAGCATTTT.